A single sample gave rise to the 2 T cell receptor beta chains below, sequenced in a study of CD8 T cells in Susac syndrome. Reverse transcription used about 0.45 to 1 ug RNA and random hexamers. TCRdb passed the immunoSEQ multiplex PCR reads through MiXCR, listing each CDR3 protein once. Here the sample spans more than 110,000 distinct CDR3 sequences, 94% being singletons. Sequencing was performed on CD8+ T cells from PBMCs. These receptors originate from a human donor in good health.

The table lists this clonotype with a count of one. The rearrangement uses TRBV20-1 and TRBJ2-7, with 8 bases matching TRBD1. Germline V lookup: CDR1 DFQATT, CDR2 SNEGSKA (reference sequence). The CDR3 length is 15 residues. V was pared by 4 bases and J by 2 bases, with 10 bases of the junction left unmatched. The CDR3 loop is CSATHRDRSPYEQYF. Written as DNA, the CDR3 is TGCAGTGCTACCCACCGGGACAGGTCGCCCTACGAGCAGTACTTC.

V and J are TRBV6-1 and TRBJ2-3; 11 positions agree with TRBD2. CDR3 size: 17 residues. J was trimmed by 5 bases and V by 1 base; bases with no gene match: 8. Per germline, CDR1 MNHNS and CDR2 SASEGT. The CDR3 loop is CASSEGWIAGGEDTQYF. The CDR3 bases are TGTGCCAGCAGTGAAGGGTGGATAGCGGGAGGGGAAGATACGCAGTATTTT.